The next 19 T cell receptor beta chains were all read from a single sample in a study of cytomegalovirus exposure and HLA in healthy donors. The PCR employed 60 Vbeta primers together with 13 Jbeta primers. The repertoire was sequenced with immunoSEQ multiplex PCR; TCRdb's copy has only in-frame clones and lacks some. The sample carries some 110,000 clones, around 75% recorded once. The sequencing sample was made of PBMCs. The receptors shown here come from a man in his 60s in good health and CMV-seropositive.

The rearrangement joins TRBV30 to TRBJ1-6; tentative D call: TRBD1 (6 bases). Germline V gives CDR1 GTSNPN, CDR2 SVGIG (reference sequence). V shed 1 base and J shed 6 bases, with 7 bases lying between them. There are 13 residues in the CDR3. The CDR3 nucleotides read TGTGCCTGGAGTGGACAGGCTAATTCACCCCTCCACTTT. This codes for CAWSGQANSPLHF.

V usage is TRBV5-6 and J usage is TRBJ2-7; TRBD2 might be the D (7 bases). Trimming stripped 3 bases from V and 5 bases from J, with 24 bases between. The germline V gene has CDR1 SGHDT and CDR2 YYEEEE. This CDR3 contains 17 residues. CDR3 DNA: TGTGCCAGCAGCTATATGGGGGGGGGCGAGGAAAGGGACGAGCAGTACTTC. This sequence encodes CASSYMGGGEERDEQYF. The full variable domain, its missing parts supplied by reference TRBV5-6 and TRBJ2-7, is DAGVTQSPTHLIKTRGQQVTLRCSPKSGHDTVSWYQQALGQGPQFIFQYYEEEERQRGNFPDRFSGHQFPNYSSELNVNALLLGDSALYLCASSYMGGGEERDEQYFGPGTRLTVT.

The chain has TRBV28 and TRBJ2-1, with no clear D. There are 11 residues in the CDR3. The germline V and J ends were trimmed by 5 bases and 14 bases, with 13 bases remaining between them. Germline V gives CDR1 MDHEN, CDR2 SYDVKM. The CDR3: CASSPRNAKFF. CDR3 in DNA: TGTGCCAGCAGTCCTAGGAATGCGAAGTTCTTC.

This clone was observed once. CDR3 sequence: CASSPAPTSGGAEQYF. CDR3 DNA: TGTGCCAGCAGCCCCGCTCCGACTAGCGGGGGGGCCGAGCAGTACTTC. The genes are TRBV9 and TRBJ2-7; 14 nucleotides agree with TRBD2. The CDR3 length is 16 residues. Germline V gene lookup returns CDR1 SGDLS and CDR2 YYNGEE. Germline trimming cut 4 bases from V and 6 bases from J; bases unmatched to any gene: 9. Supplemented by reference TRBV9 and TRBJ2-7, the full variable domain reads DSGVTQTPKHLITATGQRVTLRCSPRSGDLSVYWYQQSLDQGLQFLIQYYNGEERAKGNILERFSAQQFPDLHSELNLSSLELGDSALYFCASSPAPTSGGAEQYFGPGTRLTVT.

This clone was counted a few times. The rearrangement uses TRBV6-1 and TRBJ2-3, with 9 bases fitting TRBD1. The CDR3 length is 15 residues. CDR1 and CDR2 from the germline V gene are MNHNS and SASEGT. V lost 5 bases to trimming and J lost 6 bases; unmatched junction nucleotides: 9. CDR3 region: CASSRSGQGMDTQYF. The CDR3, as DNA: TGTGCCAGCAGTAGATCGGGACAGGGAATGGATACGCAGTATTTT.

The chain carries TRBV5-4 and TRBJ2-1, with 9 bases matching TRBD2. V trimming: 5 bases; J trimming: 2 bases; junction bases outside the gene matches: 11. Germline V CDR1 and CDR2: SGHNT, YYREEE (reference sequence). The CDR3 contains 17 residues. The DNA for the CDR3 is TGTGCCAGCAGACCTGAGACTAGCGGCCACACCTACAATGAGCAGTTCTTC. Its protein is CASRPETSGHTYNEQFF.

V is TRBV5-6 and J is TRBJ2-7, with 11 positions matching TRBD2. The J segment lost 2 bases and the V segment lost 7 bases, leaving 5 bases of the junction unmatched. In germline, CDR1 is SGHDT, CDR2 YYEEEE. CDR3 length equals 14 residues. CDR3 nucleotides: TGTGCCAGCCAACTAGCGGGGGAACCCTACGAGCAGTACTTC. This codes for CASQLAGEPYEQYF. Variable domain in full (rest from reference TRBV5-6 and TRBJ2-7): DAGVTQSPTHLIKTRGQQVTLRCSPKSGHDTVSWYQQALGQGPQFIFQYYEEEERQRGNFPDRFSGHQFPNYSSELNVNALLLGDSALYLCASQLAGEPYEQYFGPGTRLTVT.

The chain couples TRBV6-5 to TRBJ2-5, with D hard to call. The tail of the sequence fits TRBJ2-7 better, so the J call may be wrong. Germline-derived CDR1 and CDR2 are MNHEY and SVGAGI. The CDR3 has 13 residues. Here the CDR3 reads CASSSQDFDEQYF. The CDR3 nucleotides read TGTGCCAGCAGTAGTCAGGATTTTGACGAGCAGTACTTC.

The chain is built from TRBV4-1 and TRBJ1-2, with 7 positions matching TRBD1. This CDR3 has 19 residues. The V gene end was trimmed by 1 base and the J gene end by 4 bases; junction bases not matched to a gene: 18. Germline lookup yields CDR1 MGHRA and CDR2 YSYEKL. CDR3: CASSQVGGGRDRFFYGYTF. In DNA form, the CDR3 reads TGCGCCAGCAGCCAAGTCGGGGGGGGGCGGGACAGATTCTTCTATGGCTACACCTTC.

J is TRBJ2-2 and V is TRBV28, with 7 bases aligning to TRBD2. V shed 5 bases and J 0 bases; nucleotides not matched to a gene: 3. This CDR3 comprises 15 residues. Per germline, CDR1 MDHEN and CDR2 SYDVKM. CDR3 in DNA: TGTGCCAGCAGTATCGGACTAGCGAACACCGGGGAGCTGTTTTTT. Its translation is CASSIGLANTGELFF.

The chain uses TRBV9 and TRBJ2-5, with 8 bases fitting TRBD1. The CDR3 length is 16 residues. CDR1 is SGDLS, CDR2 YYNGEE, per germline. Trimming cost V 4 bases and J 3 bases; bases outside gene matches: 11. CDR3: CASSWGTGDPEETQYF. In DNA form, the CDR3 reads TGTGCCAGCAGCTGGGGGACAGGCGATCCTGAAGAGACCCAGTACTTC.

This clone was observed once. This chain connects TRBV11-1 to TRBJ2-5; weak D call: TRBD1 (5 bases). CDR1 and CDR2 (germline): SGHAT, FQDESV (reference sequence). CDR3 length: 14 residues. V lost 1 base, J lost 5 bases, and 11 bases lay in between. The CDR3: CASSLGGSRETQYF. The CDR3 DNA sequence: TGTGCCAGCAGCTTAGGGGGCAGCCGGGAGACCCAGTACTTC.

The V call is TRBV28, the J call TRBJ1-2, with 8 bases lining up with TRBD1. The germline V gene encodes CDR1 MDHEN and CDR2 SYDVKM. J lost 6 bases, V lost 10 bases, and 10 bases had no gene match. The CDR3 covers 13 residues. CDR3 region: CAIDRGPPNGYTF. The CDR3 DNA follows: TGTGCCATCGACAGGGGACCTCCCAATGGCTACACCTTC.

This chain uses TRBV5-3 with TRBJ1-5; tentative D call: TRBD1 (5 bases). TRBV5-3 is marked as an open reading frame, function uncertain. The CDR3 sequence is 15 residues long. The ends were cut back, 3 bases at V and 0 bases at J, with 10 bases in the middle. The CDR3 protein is CARSCVGDSNQPQHF. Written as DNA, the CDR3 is TGTGCCAGAAGCTGCGTAGGGGATAGCAATCAGCCCCAGCATTTT.

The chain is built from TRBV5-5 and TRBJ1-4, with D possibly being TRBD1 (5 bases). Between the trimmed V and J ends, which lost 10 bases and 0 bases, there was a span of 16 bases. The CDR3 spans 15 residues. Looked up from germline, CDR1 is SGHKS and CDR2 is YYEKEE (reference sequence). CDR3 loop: CASGFGFATNEKLFF. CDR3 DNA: TGTGCCTCAGGGTTTGGGTTCGCAACTAATGAAAAACTGTTTTTT.

The CDR3 DNA sequence: TGTGCCAGCAGTTACGAAATCTTAGCGGGGGGGACAGATACGCAGTATTTT. Translation gives CASSYEILAGGTDTQYF. The chain employs TRBV28 and TRBJ2-3; TRBD2 matches 11 bases. The germline CDR1 and CDR2 sequences are MDHEN and SYDVKM. With V trimmed by 4 bases and J by 3 bases, 9 bases remained unmatched. The CDR3 consists of 17 residues.

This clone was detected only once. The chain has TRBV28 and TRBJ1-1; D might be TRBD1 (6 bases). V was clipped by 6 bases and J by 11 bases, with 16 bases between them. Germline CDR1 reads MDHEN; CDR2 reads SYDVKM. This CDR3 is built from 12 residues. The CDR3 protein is CASSRRQVGAFF. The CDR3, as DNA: TGTGCCAGCAGCCGACGACAGGTGGGGGCTTTCTTT.

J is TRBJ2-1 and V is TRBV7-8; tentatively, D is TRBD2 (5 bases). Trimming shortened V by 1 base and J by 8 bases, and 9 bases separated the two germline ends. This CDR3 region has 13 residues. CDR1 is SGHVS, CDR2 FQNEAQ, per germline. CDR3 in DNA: TGTGCCAGCAGCTTAGGAGGGTACCATGAGCAGTTCTTC. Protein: CASSLGGYHEQFF. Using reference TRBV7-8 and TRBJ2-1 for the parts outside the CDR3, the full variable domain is GAGVSQSPRYKVAKRGQDVALRCDPISGHVSLFWYQQALGQGPEFLTYFQNEAQLDKSGLPSDRFFAERPEGSVSTLKIQRTQQEDSAVYLCASSLGGYHEQFFGPGTRLTVL.

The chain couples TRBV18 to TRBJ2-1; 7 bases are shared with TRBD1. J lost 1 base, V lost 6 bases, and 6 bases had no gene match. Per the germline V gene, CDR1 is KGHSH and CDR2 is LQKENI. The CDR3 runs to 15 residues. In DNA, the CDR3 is TGTGCCAGCTCGCCGGGACAGCTTTCCTACAATGAGCAGTTCTTC. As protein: CASSPGQLSYNEQFF.